These 22 T cell receptor beta chains share one sample of origin, sequenced in a study of T cell repertoires in cytomegalovirus infection. TCRdb analysed the reads with MiXCR anew, one entry per CDR3 protein. Of 150,000 to 190,000 distinct CDR3 sequences listed, 23% are singletons. Specimen: PBMCs. These receptors were collected from a human donor in good health (CMV status not recorded). Some clones in this sample may be carry-over from other donors' samples.

This clonotype was detected once. The rearrangement joins TRBV29-1 to TRBJ2-2, with TRBD2 matching over 9 bases. V lost 0 bases, J lost 7 bases, and 12 bases stayed unmatched. Germline V gene sequence: CDR1 SQVTM, CDR2 ANQGSEA. This CDR3 spans 17 amino acids. In DNA, the CDR3 is TGCAGCGTTGAAGATCTTACTGCTAGACTAGCGGACGGGGAGCTGTTTTTT. Its protein product is CSVEDLTARLADGELFF.

The genes are TRBV28 and TRBJ2-1, with 9 bases fitting TRBD1. The CDR3 runs to 18 residues. The junction had 11 bases not matched to a gene; V was cut back by 4 bases and J by 1 base. The germline gives CDR1 MDHEN, CDR2 SYDVKM. Here the CDR3 DNA reads TGTGCCAGCAGTTACCGGGACAGGGATTTCAGGTCCTACAATGAGCAGTTCTTC. Protein product: CASSYRDRDFRSYNEQFF. The full variable domain, in which reference TRBV28 and TRBJ2-1 provide the parts outside the CDR3, is DVKVTQSSRYLVKRTGEKVFLECVQDMDHENMFWYRQDPGLGLRLIYFSYDVKMKEKGDIPEGYSVSREKKERFSLILESASTNQTSMYLCASSYRDRDFRSYNEQFFGPGTRLTVL.

This chain uses TRBV7-3 with TRBJ1-1; D is uncertain. Per the germline V gene, CDR1 is SGHTA and CDR2 is FQGTGA. The CDR3 has 14 residues. V was cut by 3 bases and J by 4 bases, with 12 bases left in between. The CDR3 here is CASSFAGRGTEAFF. The CDR3 DNA follows: TGTGCCAGCAGCTTTGCAGGAAGAGGCACTGAAGCTTTCTTT. Full variable domain (outside the CDR3, taken from reference TRBV7-3 and TRBJ1-1): GAGVSQTPSNKVTEKGKYVELRCDPISGHTALYWYRQSLGQGPEFLIYFQGTGAADDSGLPNDRFFAVRPEGSVSTLKIQRTERGDSAVYLCASSFAGRGTEAFFGQGTRLTVV.

The chain combines TRBV9 with TRBJ2-1; the D is unclear. Germline CDR1 and CDR2: SGDLS and YYNGEE. The CDR3 is 15 amino acids. Deletions cut 0 bases from V and 2 bases from J, with 9 bases between. CDR3 amino acids: CASSVDRPPYNEQFF. Here the CDR3 DNA reads TGTGCCAGCAGCGTAGACCGTCCCCCCTACAATGAGCAGTTCTTC.

This sequence joins TRBV7-2 and TRBJ2-2, with TRBD1 identical over 9 bases. This CDR3 is built from 17 residues. The germline gives CDR1 SGHTA, CDR2 FQGNSA. Trimming took 1 base from V and 6 from J; bases not matched to a gene: 9. Here the CDR3 DNA reads TGTGCCAGCAGCTTAGGGCCAGGACAGGGGAATCCCGGGGAGCTGTTTTTT. Translated, it gives CASSLGPGQGNPGELFF.

This sequence joins TRBV9 and TRBJ1-2, with D tentatively TRBD1 (5 bases). Trimming cost V 4 bases and J 4 bases, with 11 bases left between them. This CDR3 has 13 residues. CDR1 and CDR2 from the germline V gene are SGDLS and YYNGEE. The CDR3 here is CASSRSGVYGYTF. The CDR3 bases are TGTGCCAGCAGCAGATCGGGGGTCTATGGCTACACCTTC.

The chain is built from TRBV29-1 and TRBJ2-1, with 11 bases identical to TRBD1. The CDR3 has 14 amino acids. Germline assignment: CDR1 SQVTM and CDR2 ANQGSEA. Germline trimming cut 6 bases from V and 6 bases from J; bases unmatched to any gene: 7. The chain's CDR3 is CSVVGQGVFNEQFF. The CDR3 DNA is TGCAGCGTAGTGGGACAGGGGGTTTTCAATGAGCAGTTCTTC.

A few counts support this clonotype. This chain links TRBV25-1 with TRBJ2-7; D is perhaps TRBD2 (6 bases). The CDR3 is made up of 11 amino acids. Trimming took off 10 bases at V and 4 bases at J, with 11 bases between the two ends. Germline assignment: CDR1 MGHDK and CDR2 SYGVNS. The CDR3 loop reads CATEAGYEQYF. CDR3 nucleotides: TGTGCCACCGAAGCGGGTTACGAGCAGTACTTC.

In the case of this clonotype: A much bigger clone sits one base away, suggesting this may be a read error. The chain links TRBV6-1 to TRBJ2-4; no clear D. The V and J ends lost 2 bases and 2 bases respectively, with 10 bases between them. Germline V CDR1 and CDR2: MNHNS, SASEGT. There are 15 residues in the CDR3. CDR3 coding DNA: TGTGCCAGCAGTGAAATTAAGGGATCCAAAAACATTCAGTACTTC. Its protein product is CASSEIKGSKNIQYF.

This clonotype came up a few times. The genes are TRBV10-3 and TRBJ2-1; D is ambiguous. Germline values: CDR1 ENHRY, CDR2 SYGVKD. Trimming took off 0 bases at V and 5 bases at J, with 8 bases between the two ends. The CDR3 spans 14 residues. The CDR3 coding sequence is TGTGCCATCAGTGAGTCCGGAGCCAACAATGAGCAGTTCTTC. Translating gives CAISESGANNEQFF.

This clonotype was picked up a small number of times. The chain combines TRBV6-1 with TRBJ2-1, with 8 bases aligning to TRBD1. The trim removed 4 bases at V and 5 bases at J, leaving 10 bases unmatched. CDR1 is MNHNS and CDR2 is SASEGT in the germline V gene. The CDR3 is made up of 16 amino acids. CDR3 region: CASSALTGGSNNEQFF. The CDR3 DNA is TGTGCCAGCAGTGCCCTAACAGGGGGTTCTAACAATGAGCAGTTCTTC.

This clonotype was recorded many times. V gene TRBV7-2 combines with J gene TRBJ2-1; the D gene is possibly TRBD2 (6 bases). The CDR3 has 17 residues. With 0 bases removed from V and 6 bases from J, the gap between germline ends came to 18 bases. In germline, CDR1 is SGHTA, CDR2 FQGNSA. CDR3 in DNA: TGTGCCAGCAGCTTAGCCCGACTAGTGGAGGTCGGCAATGAGCAGTTCTTC. Its protein product is CASSLARLVEVGNEQFF.

The J gene is TRBJ1-2, the V gene TRBV12-3 or TRBV12-4, with D possibly matching TRBD1 (5 bases). The CDR3 loop spans 13 amino acids. Trimming took 6 bases from V and 4 from J, leaving 12 bases between them. The chain's CDR3 is CASSPDSVYGYTF. The DNA for the CDR3 is TGTGCCAGCAGCCCTGACAGCGTCTATGGCTACACCTTC.

The rearrangement joins TRBV6-5 to TRBJ1-2; 8 bases are a match to TRBD1. Germline V CDR1 and CDR2: MNHEY, SVGAGI. Unmatched junction bases numbered 7, after V lost 6 bases and J lost 7 bases. The CDR3 totals 13 residues. Here the CDR3 reads CASSLDRVGGYTF. DNA for the CDR3: TGTGCCAGCAGCCTGGACAGGGTGGGTGGCTACACCTTC.

This clonotype was recorded at least ten times. The V call is TRBV7-8, the J call TRBJ2-2; D unclear. From germline, CDR1 is SGHVS and CDR2 FQNEAQ. The CDR3 runs to 15 residues. The germline V and J ends were trimmed by 1 base and 4 bases, with 10 bases remaining between them. In nucleotides, the CDR3 is TGTGCCAGCAGCTTAGAAGTCACGTTCACCGGGGAGCTGTTTTTT. Translated, it gives CASSLEVTFTGELFF.

The chain joins TRBV6-5 to TRBJ1-5, with 8 bases identical to TRBD1. Germline CDR1 MNHEY, CDR2 SVGAGI. J was trimmed by 2 bases and V by 8 bases; bases with no gene match: 11. The CDR3 length is 16 residues. In DNA, the CDR3 is TGTGCCAGCCGCGACATTTCAGGGGGCGGCAATCAGCCCCAGCATTTT. It yields the protein CASRDISGGGNQPQHF.

The rearrangement links TRBV6-5 to TRBJ2-5; no clear D gene. CDR3 length: 14 residues. Germline CDR1 is MNHEY and CDR2 is SVGAGI. Trimming pared 2 bases from V and 1 base from J, leaving 8 bases between. The CDR3 region is CASSYGPVQETQYF. The CDR3 DNA sequence: TGTGCCAGCAGTTACGGGCCTGTCCAAGAGACCCAGTACTTC.

This clonotype was counted between two and nine times. The chain uses TRBV7-6 and TRBJ2-1, with D perhaps TRBD1 (6 bases). There are 15 residues in the CDR3. Germline V gene lookup returns CDR1 SGHVS and CDR2 FNYEAQ. Trimming cost V 7 bases and J 4 bases, with 17 bases left between them. This chain's CDR3 is CASTLGGERYNEQFF. The CDR3 nucleotides read TGTGCCAGCACCCTAGGGGGAGAGAGGTACAATGAGCAGTTCTTC.

The chain carries TRBV5-1 and TRBJ2-5, with D maybe TRBD2 (6 bases). CDR1 is SGHRS, CDR2 YFSETQ, per germline. Trimming took 2 bases from V and 6 from J, leaving 14 bases between them. The CDR3 extends over 14 amino acids. DNA for the CDR3: TGCGCCAGCAGCTTTCGACCTGGAGGGAAGACCCAGTACTTC. Its protein is CASSFRPGGKTQYF.

V usage is TRBV7-9 and J usage is TRBJ1-1; D is unclear. The germline CDR1 and CDR2 sequences are SEHNR and FQNEAQ (reference sequence). Trimming pared 5 bases from V and 0 bases from J, leaving 13 bases between. The CDR3 is 15 residues long. The CDR3, as DNA: TGTGCCAGCAGCCCTTTAGGGTTCATGAACACTGAAGCTTTCTTT. It translates to CASSPLGFMNTEAFF.

The V and J genes are TRBV30 and TRBJ1-1; D remains ambiguous. Per germline, CDR1 GTSNPN and CDR2 SVGIG (reference sequence). Trimming pared 0 bases from V and 5 bases from J, leaving 7 bases between. The CDR3 spans 12 residues. The CDR3 is CAWSVTGTEAFF. The CDR3 DNA reads TGTGCCTGGAGTGTTACCGGGACTGAAGCTTTCTTT.

This clonotype was counted ten times or more. The V and J genes are TRBV28 and TRBJ2-7; the match to TRBD1 covers 9 bases. Germline V CDR1 and CDR2: MDHEN, SYDVKM. V dropped 8 bases and J dropped 6; count of bases not matched to a gene: 8. The CDR3 contains 13 residues. CDR3 protein: CASLWTGAGEQYF. The CDR3 bases are TGTGCCAGCCTATGGACAGGGGCAGGCGAGCAGTACTTC.